Each of the 27 T cell receptor beta chains below was sequenced from the same sample in a study of beta chain features in type 1 diabetes. Sequenced material consisted of expressed TCRB transcripts (all of the isolated RNA was reverse transcribed). The method was immunoSEQ multiplex PCR; TCRdb's version includes in-frame clones alone and lacks a portion of them. The table includes hundreds of thousands of clones, 9.6% detected once. Sample: naive CD4+ T cells from blood. All receptors come from a woman between 18 and 29 years old in good health.

There are a few counts of this clone. The V gene is TRBV29-1, the J gene TRBJ1-1, with 9 positions matching TRBD1. The CDR3 runs to 13 residues. The ends lost 4 bases at V and 3 bases at J; junction bases unmatched: 3. The germline V gene has CDR1 SQVTM and CDR2 ANQGSEA. CDR3 loop: CSVAGQGYTEAFF. Written as DNA, the CDR3 is TGCAGCGTTGCGGGACAGGGTTACACTGAAGCTTTCTTT. Combining the CDR3 with reference TRBV29-1 and TRBJ1-1 gives the whole variable domain SAVISQKPSRDICQRGTSLTIQCQVDSQVTMMFWYRQQPGQSLTLIATANQGSEATYESGFVIDKFPISRPNLTFSTLTVSNMSPEDSSIYLCSVAGQGYTEAFFGQGTRLTVV.

There are a few counts of this clone. The chain links TRBV5-4 to TRBJ2-5; a weak D match, TRBD1 (6 bases). The length of the CDR3 is 15 residues. V was trimmed by 4 bases and J by 5 bases, leaving 18 bases between them. Germline assignment: CDR1 SGHNT and CDR2 YYREEE (reference sequence). This chain's CDR3 is CASSALDSPGETQYF. As DNA, the CDR3 is TGTGCCAGCAGCGCGCTGGACAGCCCAGGGGAGACCCAGTACTTC.

This clone was counted between two and nine times. The V and J genes are TRBV4-1 and TRBJ2-1; 7 bases match TRBD2. In germline, CDR1 is MGHRA, CDR2 YSYEKL. V was pared by 1 base and J by 9 bases, with 6 bases of the junction left unmatched. The CDR3 runs to 14 residues. CDR3 DNA sequence: TGCGCCAGCAGCCAAGTACGGCGGGAGCGTGAGCAGTTCTTC. Its translation: CASSQVRREREQFF.

This clone appeared a few times. The gene calls are TRBV11-2 and TRBJ2-5; 11 nucleotides agree with TRBD1. The V and J ends lost 5 bases and 2 bases, in that order; junction bases with no gene match: 4. This CDR3 comprises 15 residues. Germline CDR1 is SGHAT and CDR2 is FQNNGV. CDR3 residues: CASSIGTGGQETQYF. CDR3 bases: TGTGCCAGCAGCATTGGGACAGGGGGTCAAGAGACCCAGTACTTC.

As to this clone: The same CDR3 arises from other DNA sequences in this sample as well. CDR3 amino acids: CASSLRGHDYGYTF. CDR3 bases: TGTGCCAGCAGTTTAAGGGGGCATGACTATGGCTACACCTTC. The rearrangement uses TRBV27 and TRBJ1-2, with TRBD1 identical over 7 bases. This CDR3 is 14 amino acids long. Trimming at V came to 2 bases and at J to 3 bases, leaving 3 bases not matched to a gene. Germline CDR1 is MNHEY and CDR2 is SMNVEV (reference sequence).

J is TRBJ1-5 and V is TRBV6-1; tentatively, D is TRBD1 (5 bases). V was trimmed by 2 bases and J by 7 bases, leaving 18 bases between them. The CDR3 is 16 residues long. Germline values: CDR1 MNHNS, CDR2 SASEGT. Here the CDR3 reads CASSESSPGLGQPQHF. The CDR3 bases are TGTGCCAGCAGTGAATCCTCCCCAGGGTTAGGGCAGCCCCAGCATTTT.

CDR3 bases: TGTGCCAGCAGTCTAACTGGACAGCTTCACTATGGCTACACCTTC. Translated: CASSLTGQLHYGYTF. The rearrangement links TRBV27 to TRBJ1-2, with a tentative D call TRBD1 (6 bases). V dropped 5 bases and J dropped 3 bases, with 16 bases sitting between them. CDR3 length: 15 residues. Germline CDR1 and CDR2: MNHEY and SMNVEV (reference sequence).

The chain uses TRBV30 and TRBJ2-4; maybe TRBD2 (5 bases). Per germline, CDR1 GTSNPN and CDR2 SVGIG (reference sequence). The CDR3 length is 13 residues. V gave up 0 bases and J gave up 10 bases, with 13 bases separating them. The CDR3 loop is CAWSVLGDAIQYF. The DNA of the CDR3 is TGTGCCTGGAGTGTACTGGGAGATGCAATTCAGTACTTC. The full variable domain, completed using reference TRBV30 and TRBJ2-4, is SQTIHQWPATLVQPVGSPLSLECTVEGTSNPNLYWYRQAAGRGLQLLFYSVGIGQISSEVPQNLSASRPQDRQFILSSKKLLLSDSGFYLCAWSVLGDAIQYFGAGTRLSVL.

The chain links TRBV2 to TRBJ1-4; D call uncertain. Germline lookup yields CDR1 SNHLY and CDR2 FYNNEI. This CDR3 has 14 residues. Trimming removed 4 bases at V and 4 bases at J, with 10 bases between. The CDR3 nucleotides are TGTGCCAGCAGTGTCGGAGCCAGTAATGAAAAACTGTTTTTT. As protein: CASSVGASNEKLFF.

V and J are TRBV4-1 and TRBJ2-7; D might be TRBD1 (6 bases). CDR3 length equals 16 residues. Germline V gene sequence: CDR1 MGHRA, CDR2 YSYEKL. The V end lost 4 bases, the J end lost 2 bases, and 18 bases lay between the germline ends. In DNA form, the CDR3 reads TGCGCCAGCAGCCTTCCAGGACAGAGAAATACCTACGAGCAGTACTTC. Its translation: CASSLPGQRNTYEQYF.

This clone appeared a few times. The chain joins TRBV19 to TRBJ2-1; 9 nucleotides align to TRBD1. The V and J ends lost 4 bases and 5 bases, in that order; junction bases with no gene match: 6. The germline gives CDR1 LNHDA, CDR2 SQIVND (reference sequence). The CDR3 length is 15 residues. CDR3 sequence (DNA): TGTGCCAGTAGTAGGGGACAGGGTGTAAACAATGAGCAGTTCTTC. Translated: CASSRGQGVNNEQFF.

In its sample, this clone was seen a few times. V is TRBV30 and J is TRBJ2-7, with TRBD1 identical over 10 bases. CDR3 length: 14 residues. In germline, CDR1 is GTSNPN, CDR2 SVGIG (reference sequence). J was trimmed by 3 bases and V by 4 bases; bases with no gene match: 6. The CDR3 protein is CAWTARDRGYEQYF. The CDR3 coding sequence is TGTGCCTGGACGGCGAGGGACAGGGGCTACGAGCAGTACTTC.

A few counts support this clone. CDR3 loop: CASRSPGQGPENTQYF. The DNA of the CDR3 is TGCGCCAGCAGGAGTCCGGGACAGGGGCCTGAAAATACGCAGTATTTT. The chain uses TRBV5-1 and TRBJ2-3, with 10 bases lining up with TRBD1. The V and J ends lost 5 bases and 7 bases, in that order; junction bases with no gene match: 13. CDR1 and CDR2 (germline): SGHRS, YFSETQ. CDR3 length: 16 amino acids.

The V and J genes are TRBV19 and TRBJ2-7, with 7 bases that match TRBD2. Germline V lookup: CDR1 LNHDA, CDR2 SQIVND (reference sequence). With 4 bases clipped from V and 1 base from J, the junction kept 7 bases outside the gene matches. CDR3 size: 15 residues. The CDR3 spells CASSRGGLRSYEQYF. In nucleotides, the CDR3 is TGTGCCAGTAGTAGGGGGGGGTTACGTTCCTACGAGCAGTACTTC. Based on the CDR3 plus reference TRBV19 and TRBJ2-7, the full variable domain is DGGITQSPKYLFRKEGQNVTLSCEQNLNHDAMYWYRQDPGQGLRLIYYSQIVNDFQKGDIAEGYSVSREKKESFPLTVTSAQKNPTAFYLCASSRGGLRSYEQYFGPGTRLTVT.

This clone turned up a few times. The chain couples TRBV30 to TRBJ1-4; D may be TRBD1 (6 bases). The V and J ends lost 2 bases and 3 bases respectively, with 13 bases between them. Germline CDR1 and CDR2: GTSNPN and SVGIG (reference sequence). The CDR3 loop spans 15 amino acids. CDR3 sequence reads: CAWSPRDNSNEKLFF. CDR3 DNA sequence: TGTGCCTGGAGTCCACGGGACAACTCTAATGAAAAACTGTTTTTT.

The chain combines TRBV30 with TRBJ1-2; tentatively, D is TRBD1 (5 bases). The CDR3 consists of 12 residues. Deletions cut 6 bases from V and 8 bases from J, with 16 bases between. The germline V gene encodes CDR1 GTSNPN and CDR2 SVGIG (reference sequence). DNA for the CDR3: TGTGCCTGCCGTGGGGGGGTGGGCGGCTACACCTTC. Amino acid sequence: CACRGGVGGYTF.

The chain couples TRBV5-1 to TRBJ2-1; TRBD2 matches at 7 bases. CDR3 length: 16 amino acids. V was clipped by 0 bases and J by 7 bases; unmatched bases: 10. Germline CDR1 SGHRS, CDR2 YFSETQ. The CDR3 sequence is CASSLVEGGPGNEQFF. The CDR3 region has the DNA TGCGCCAGCAGCTTGGTGGAGGGAGGGCCGGGGAATGAGCAGTTCTTC.

This clone was counted between two and nine times. The V call is TRBV5-1, the J call TRBJ2-1; tentative D call: TRBD2 (5 bases). Germline V gives CDR1 SGHRS, CDR2 YFSETQ. The CDR3 length is 14 residues. Trimming left V 2 bases short and J 4 bases short, with 10 bases between. The CDR3 spells CASSFERPYNEQFF. CDR3 DNA sequence: TGCGCCAGCAGCTTCGAGCGGCCGTACAATGAGCAGTTCTTC.

This rearrangement joins TRBV7-3 to TRBJ1-1; D is possibly TRBD1 (6 bases). Trimming cost V 5 bases and J 2 bases, with 9 bases left between them. The V gene's germline CDR1 is SGHTA and CDR2 FQGTGA. This CDR3 contains 13 residues. CDR3 nucleotides: TGTGCCAGCAGCCGAGGGGGAAACACTGAAGCTTTCTTT. It is translated as CASSRGGNTEAFF.

This clone came up a few times. The chain uses TRBV27 and TRBJ2-7; 7 bases map to TRBD1. The CDR3 covers 14 residues. Germline lookup yields CDR1 MNHEY and CDR2 SMNVEV (reference sequence). Losses at the gene ends were 6 bases for V and 1 base for J; bases not matched to a gene: 6. Here the CDR3 DNA reads TGTGCCAGCAGAATACAGGGGTGGTCCTACGAGCAGTACTTC. It codes for CASRIQGWSYEQYF.

This clone came up a few times. Written as DNA, the CDR3 is TGCGCCAGCAGCCTGAGACAGGGGGCTCCCTATGGCTACACCTTC. Encoded protein: CASSLRQGAPYGYTF. The chain has TRBV5-1 and TRBJ1-2, with 10 nucleotides matching TRBD1. V lost 4 bases to trimming and J lost 4 bases; unmatched junction nucleotides: 7. CDR3 length: 15 amino acids. Germline V lookup: CDR1 SGHRS, CDR2 YFSETQ.

This chain links TRBV5-4 with TRBJ2-1; 8 nucleotides line up with TRBD2. Germline trimming cut 5 bases from V and 1 base from J; bases unmatched to any gene: 2. Looked up from germline, CDR1 is SGHNT and CDR2 is YYREEE (reference sequence). This CDR3 is built from 14 residues. The DNA for the CDR3 is TGTGCCAGCAGTAGCGGGATGTCCTACAATGAGCAGTTCTTC. Translated, it gives CASSSGMSYNEQFF.

This clone was recorded once. V usage is TRBV15 and J usage is TRBJ2-2, with a weak D call TRBD2 (5 bases). The V and J ends lost 0 bases and 0 bases respectively, with 11 bases between them. CDR3 length: 17 amino acids. Germline V gives CDR1 LNHNV, CDR2 YYDKDF (reference sequence). CDR3 region: CATSRDHGNANTGELFF. As DNA, the CDR3 is TGTGCCACCAGCAGAGATCACGGGAACGCGAACACCGGGGAGCTGTTTTTT.

The table lists this clone with a few counts. The chain recombines TRBV5-4 with TRBJ2-7; 9 bases are shared with TRBD1. The CDR3 contains 15 residues. Germline V gene sequence: CDR1 SGHNT, CDR2 YYREEE (reference sequence). V shed 0 bases, J shed 4 bases, and the junction held 5 bases outside the gene matches. The CDR3 DNA reads TGTGCCAGCAGCTTGGCCGCCGGGACAGGGTACGAGCAGTACTTC. Translation gives CASSLAAGTGYEQYF.

The sample holds a few counts of this clone. The same CDR3 also results from other DNA sequences found in this sample. The gene calls are TRBV11-2 and TRBJ2-3; 12 positions match TRBD2. The CDR3 length is 16 residues. CDR1 is SGHAT and CDR2 is FQNNGV in the germline V gene. The V and J ends lost 3 bases and 0 bases, in that order; junction bases with no gene match: 1. The CDR3, as DNA: TGTGCCAGCAGCTTGGGGACTAGCGGGAGCACAGATACGCAGTATTTT. Translation gives CASSLGTSGSTDTQYF. The full variable domain, in which reference TRBV11-2 and TRBJ2-3 provide the parts outside the CDR3, is EAGVAQSPRYKIIEKRQSVAFWCNPISGHATLYWYQQILGQGPKLLIQFQNNGVVDDSQLPKDRFSAERLKGVDSTLKIQPAKLEDSAVYLCASSLGTSGSTDTQYFGPGTRLTVL.

CDR3 bases: TGCGCCAGCAGCCAAGGGACTAGCGGACACACAGATACGCAGTATTTT. Its translation is CASSQGTSGHTDTQYF. The chain combines TRBV5-1 with TRBJ2-3; TRBD2 agrees at 11 bases. The CDR3 has 16 amino acids. Germline-derived CDR1 and CDR2 are SGHRS and YFSETQ. Trimming took 4 bases from V and 2 from J; bases not matched to a gene: 6.

This clone has only a few counts. The chain links TRBV6-5 to TRBJ2-7; TRBD1 agrees at 9 bases. Trimming removed 6 bases from V and 5 bases from J; junction bases left unmatched: 11. Germline CDR1 and CDR2: MNHEY and SVGAGI. This CDR3 contains 15 residues. Here the CDR3 DNA reads TGTGCCAGCAGGAACTCCGGGACAGGGCTGCACGAGCAGTACTTC. Translated, it gives CASRNSGTGLHEQYF.